The 5 T cell receptor beta chains in this list originate from one sample, sequenced in a study of cytomegalovirus exposure and HLA in healthy donors. Researchers ran the PCR with 60 Vbeta and 13 Jbeta primers. The protocol was immunoSEQ multiplex PCR, while the TCRdb copy is restricted to in-frame clones and leaves out a portion. The sample has 200,000 or so clones, 65% to 85% seen once; the top ten hold approximately 5.4%. Sequenced: PBMCs. The receptors stem from a woman in her twenties or thirties in good health and CMV-seropositive.

Comments on this clone: Within the sample, other DNA sequences also encode this same CDR3. The genes are TRBV27 and TRBJ1-1, with TRBD1 matching over 9 bases. CDR1 and CDR2 from the germline V gene are MNHEY and SMNVEV (reference sequence). V dropped 3 bases and J dropped 1; count of bases not matched to a gene: 0. The length of the CDR3 is 14 residues. CDR3 nucleotide sequence: TGTGCCAGCAGTTTGACAGGGGGGAACACTGAAGCTTTCTTT. This encodes CASSLTGGNTEAFF.

The chain carries TRBV5-1 and TRBJ2-1, with a possible D match to TRBD2 (7 bases). V was clipped by 0 bases and J by 9 bases, with 16 bases between them. CDR3 length: 15 amino acids. CDR1 SGHRS and CDR2 YFSETQ come from the germline V gene. The CDR3 spells CASSLGVGGGFEQFF. CDR3 nucleotide sequence: TGCGCCAGCAGCTTGGGGGTGGGAGGGGGATTTGAGCAGTTCTTC.

The chain has TRBV6-1 and TRBJ2-3, with 7 bases matching TRBD2. Germline trimming cut 6 bases from V and 5 bases from J; bases unmatched to any gene: 5. Germline V gene data show CDR1 as MNHNS and CDR2 as SASEGT. This CDR3 contains 13 residues. The CDR3 sequence is CASSLAAGDTQYF. CDR3 in DNA: TGTGCCAGCAGCCTAGCGGCCGGAGATACGCAGTATTTT.

This clone showed up just a few times. This sequence joins TRBV7-2 and TRBJ2-3; TRBD2 is a possible D gene (6 bases). Germline loops: CDR1 SGHTA, CDR2 FQGNSA. Between the trimmed V and J ends, which lost 5 bases and 2 bases, there was a span of 8 bases. The length of the CDR3 is 13 residues. CDR3 sequence: CASSRGLTDTQYF. CDR3 nucleotide sequence: TGTGCCAGCAGCCGGGGACTCACAGATACGCAGTATTTT.

The rearrangement uses TRBV28 and TRBJ1-1, with D unresolved. Trimming removed 2 bases from V and 0 bases from J, with 10 bases in between. Germline loops: CDR1 MDHEN, CDR2 SYDVKM. This CDR3 is 15 amino acids long. CDR3 amino acids: CASSLNSFMNTEAFF. The CDR3 nucleotides are TGTGCCAGCAGTTTAAACAGTTTCATGAACACTGAAGCTTTCTTT.